A single sample gave rise to the 32 T cell receptor beta chains below, sequenced in a study of blood T cell repertoires in COVID-19. Only in-frame clones appear in the TCRdb table, and some are missing; sequencing was by immunoSEQ multiplex PCR. This table has 200,000 to 250,000 clones, 90% to 95% appearing once. The sequencing sample was made of peripheral blood. The receptors were gathered from a young man with acute or convalescent COVID-19.

The chain recombines TRBV19 with TRBJ2-3; 8 positions agree with TRBD2. Germline V lookup: CDR1 LNHDA, CDR2 SQIVND (reference sequence). This CDR3 comprises 16 residues. V shed 3 bases, J shed 6 bases, and the junction held 11 bases outside the gene matches. CDR3 sequence: CASSIGGAGVSDTQYF. The CDR3 DNA follows: TGTGCCAGTAGTATCGGGGGAGCGGGAGTGTCGGATACGCAGTATTTT.

The V and J genes are TRBV28 and TRBJ1-3, with D possibly matching TRBD1 (6 bases). V lost 6 bases to trimming and J lost 8 bases, with 17 bases between them. Germline V gene data show CDR1 as MDHEN and CDR2 as SYDVKM. This CDR3 is 14 amino acids long. The CDR3 region is CASRSGGLRDTIYF. Here the CDR3 DNA reads TGTGCCAGCAGATCGGGGGGCCTTAGGGACACCATATATTTT.

The chain combines TRBV28 with TRBJ2-1; 9 bases are shared with TRBD2. CDR1 MDHEN and CDR2 SYDVKM come from the germline V gene. This CDR3 has 15 residues. V lost 2 bases to trimming and J lost 3 bases; unmatched junction nucleotides: 2. The CDR3 DNA reads TGTGCCAGCAGTTTACTGACTAGCGGCTACAATGAGCAGTTCTTC. It yields the protein CASSLLTSGYNEQFF.

Only a few counts were recorded for this clone. V gene TRBV5-4 combines with J gene TRBJ1-1; no clear D gene. The germline gives CDR1 SGHNT, CDR2 YYREEE (reference sequence). The V and J ends lost 7 bases and 1 base respectively, with 11 bases between them. This CDR3 region has 13 residues. CDR3 nucleotides: TGTGCCAGCGGTCCAGGCGCGAACACTGAAGCTTTCTTT. This encodes CASGPGANTEAFF.

This rearrangement joins TRBV5-1 to TRBJ2-3; no reliable D call. Between the trimmed V and J ends, which lost 2 bases and 7 bases, there was a span of 14 bases. The CDR3 totals 14 residues. Germline V CDR1 and CDR2: SGHRS, YFSETQ. CDR3: CASSFLSPENTQYF. In DNA, the CDR3 is TGCGCCAGCAGCTTTCTGTCCCCCGAGAATACGCAGTATTTT.

The CDR3 loop reads CASSSRQAPLSYEQYF. The DNA of the CDR3 is TGTGCCAGCAGTTCCCGACAGGCCCCTCTTTCCTACGAGCAGTACTTC. The chain is built from TRBV11-1 and TRBJ2-7, with D perhaps matching TRBD1 (6 bases). The CDR3 runs to 16 residues. V was shortened by 6 bases and J by 1 base, with 19 bases between the two germline ends. Germline V gives CDR1 SGHAT, CDR2 FQDESV (reference sequence).

This clone showed up just once. The rearrangement uses TRBV5-1 and TRBJ1-3; the D gene is possibly TRBD1 (5 bases). V shed 5 bases and J shed 2 bases, with 14 bases lying between them. Germline CDR1 and CDR2: SGHRS and YFSETQ. This CDR3 is built from 15 residues. The CDR3 DNA follows: TGCGCCAGCAGTCGTGCAACGGGGGCTGGAAACACCATATATTTT. Protein: CASSRATGAGNTIYF.

This clone was detected only a few times. V is TRBV5-1 and J is TRBJ2-3, with D unclear. In germline, CDR1 is SGHRS, CDR2 YFSETQ. Trimming took off 4 bases at V and 2 bases at J, with 8 bases between the two ends. The CDR3 covers 13 residues. The CDR3 coding sequence is TGCGCCAGCAGCCCGCAGTACACAGATACGCAGTATTTT. Encoded protein: CASSPQYTDTQYF.

This sequence joins TRBV6-5 and TRBJ2-2; D gene uncertain. The V gene lost 2 bases and the J gene lost 0 bases, with 4 bases spanning the gap. The CDR3 is made up of 14 amino acids. Germline V CDR1 and CDR2: MNHEY, SVGAGI. The CDR3 DNA follows: TGTGCCAGCAGTTACGGGCCGAACACCGGGGAGCTGTTTTTT. It is translated as CASSYGPNTGELFF.

This chain joins TRBV2 and TRBJ2-5, with TRBD2 matching over 13 bases. The CDR3 extends over 15 amino acids. With V trimmed by 5 bases and J by 5 bases, 5 bases remained unmatched. Per germline, CDR1 SNHLY and CDR2 FYNNEI. CDR3 DNA: TGTGCCAGCAGTAGGACTAGCGGGGGCCGGGAGACCCAGTACTTC. Encoded protein: CASSRTSGGRETQYF.

The chain carries TRBV29-1 and TRBJ2-5, with a tentative D call TRBD2 (5 bases). The V gene lost 4 bases and the J gene lost 5 bases, with 8 bases spanning the gap. Germline V gene lookup returns CDR1 SQVTM and CDR2 ANQGSEA. This CDR3 is 11 amino acids long. The CDR3 DNA sequence: TGCAGCGTTGTAGCGCGGGAGACCCAGTACTTC. It codes for CSVVARETQYF.

The chain carries TRBV6-4 and TRBJ2-5, with D possibly matching TRBD2 (6 bases). Trimming took 8 bases from V and 4 from J, leaving 11 bases between them. The CDR3 contains 12 residues. CDR1 is MRHNA, CDR2 SNTAGT, per germline. The CDR3 nucleotides are TGTGCCAGCGGGGGGAGATTAGAGACCCAGTACTTC. This sequence encodes CASGGRLETQYF.

The rearrangement uses TRBV28 and TRBJ2-6; D perhaps matches TRBD1 (7 bases). The V gene's germline CDR1 is MDHEN and CDR2 SYDVKM. Trimming pared 2 bases from V and 0 bases from J, leaving 20 bases between. The CDR3 has 20 residues. The CDR3 DNA reads as TGTGCCAGCAGTTTACTCGCAGGCGGGACAGACTACTCTGGGGCCAACGTCCTGACTTTC. It is translated as CASSLLAGGTDYSGANVLTF.

The chain joins TRBV1 to TRBJ2-2; the table names TRBD2, a call not compared with the DNA. TRBV1 is deemed a pseudogene. The CDR3 is 13 residues long. CDR3 DNA sequence: TGCACCAGCAGCCAAGAGGCGGAAGGGGAGCTGTTTTTT. Translated: CTSSQEAEGELFF.

The chain is built from TRBV5-4 and TRBJ1-2, with D tentatively TRBD1 (5 bases). Germline CDR1 reads SGHNT; CDR2 reads YYREEE (reference sequence). Trimming pared 1 base from V and 3 bases from J, leaving 13 bases between. The CDR3 is 15 amino acids. As DNA, the CDR3 is TGTGCCAGCAGCTTGCGCTCCAGGGATGACTATGGCTACACCTTC. Its protein product is CASSLRSRDDYGYTF.

The chain recombines TRBV30 with TRBJ2-7, with TRBD2 identical over 8 bases. The V and J ends lost 3 bases and 3 bases, in that order; junction bases with no gene match: 4. CDR1 and CDR2 from the germline V gene are GTSNPN and SVGIG (reference sequence). The length of the CDR3 is 13 residues. The CDR3 reads CAWRGTRGYEQYF. The CDR3 DNA reads as TGTGCCTGGAGAGGGACTAGAGGCTACGAGCAGTACTTC. Combining the CDR3 with reference TRBV30 and TRBJ2-7 gives the whole variable domain SQTIHQWPATLVQPVGSPLSLECTVEGTSNPNLYWYRQAAGRGLQLLFYSVGIGQISSEVPQNLSASRPQDRQFILSSKKLLLSDSGFYLCAWRGTRGYEQYFGPGTRLTVT.

J is TRBJ1-2 and V is TRBV5-1, with a tentative D call TRBD1 (6 bases). This CDR3 comprises 15 residues. V lost 2 bases and J 7 bases, leaving 18 bases between the germline ends. CDR1 is SGHRS and CDR2 is YFSETQ in the germline V gene. CDR3 residues: CASSFRGYESGGYTF. The DNA for the CDR3 is TGCGCCAGCAGCTTCAGGGGCTACGAGAGTGGTGGCTACACCTTC. Filled out from reference TRBV5-1 and TRBJ1-2, the complete variable domain reads KAGVTQTPRYLIKTRGQQVTLSCSPISGHRSVSWYQQTPGQGLQFLFEYFSETQRNKGNFPGRFSGRQFSNSRSEMNVSTLELGDSALYLCASSFRGYESGGYTFGSGTRLTVV.

The chain links TRBV4-1 to TRBJ2-2; possible D gene TRBD2, 5 bases. The CDR3 is made up of 18 amino acids. The V end lost 4 bases, the J end lost 3 bases, and 21 bases lay between the germline ends. The germline V gene has CDR1 MGHRA and CDR2 YSYEKL. CDR3: CASSPRVPGIIDTGELFF. The CDR3 nucleotides are TGCGCCAGCAGCCCGCGGGTGCCGGGGATAATAGACACCGGGGAGCTGTTTTTT.

This chain joins TRBV11-3 and TRBJ2-1; D is perhaps TRBD1 (5 bases). The CDR3 extends over 14 amino acids. Trimming left V 5 bases short and J 7 bases short, with 15 bases between. Per the germline V gene, CDR1 is SGHNT and CDR2 is YENEEA. The CDR3 sequence: CASSRLSRVNEQFF. In DNA, the CDR3 is TGTGCCAGCAGCCGGTTGTCCAGGGTTAATGAGCAGTTCTTC.

The gene calls are TRBV6-5 and TRBJ2-1, with 10 bases identical to TRBD1. The V segment lost 7 bases and the J segment 5 bases; nucleotides outside the gene matches: 8. The CDR3 has 15 amino acids. Germline CDR1 and CDR2: MNHEY and SVGAGI. The CDR3 loop is CASTLGQGKNNEQFF. The CDR3, as DNA: TGTGCCAGCACACTGGGACAGGGGAAAAACAATGAGCAGTTCTTC.

The table lists this clone with a count of one. J is TRBJ2-2 and V is TRBV2; 10 bases are shared with TRBD2. The germline gives CDR1 SNHLY, CDR2 FYNNEI. Trimming took 7 bases from V and 4 from J; bases not matched to a gene: 6. The CDR3 runs to 15 residues. DNA for the CDR3: TGTGCCAGCACCGGAGCGGGAGGGTCCACCGGGGAGCTGTTTTTT. Protein sequence: CASTGAGGSTGELFF.

The chain couples TRBV19 to TRBJ1-5; 7 nucleotides align to TRBD1. This CDR3 region has 17 residues. CDR1 and CDR2 (germline): LNHDA, SQIVND (reference sequence). V shed 9 bases and J 2 bases; nucleotides not matched to a gene: 16. CDR3 nucleotides: TGTGCCAGCCAAAAAGATTCCCAGGGGGTGGGCAATCAGCCCCAGCATTTT. This sequence encodes CASQKDSQGVGNQPQHF.

The count of this clone is one. The rearrangement links TRBV19 to TRBJ1-2; D is ambiguous. V gave up 4 bases and J gave up 4 bases, with 10 bases separating them. The V gene's germline CDR1 is LNHDA and CDR2 SQIVND (reference sequence). The CDR3 has 13 amino acids. CDR3 protein: CASSTVYSYGYTF. CDR3 DNA sequence: TGTGCCAGTAGTACCGTCTACTCCTATGGCTACACCTTC.

V and J are TRBV7-9 and TRBJ2-1, with 8 positions matching TRBD1. Germline V gives CDR1 SEHNR, CDR2 FQNEAQ (reference sequence). With 2 bases clipped from V and 7 bases from J, the junction kept 4 bases outside the gene matches. There are 14 residues in the CDR3. The CDR3 coding sequence is TGTGCCAGCAGCTTACAGGGGGCTTGGAATGAGCAGTTCTTC. Translation: CASSLQGAWNEQFF.

The chain carries TRBV5-1 and TRBJ2-6; no firm D call. Germline values: CDR1 SGHRS, CDR2 YFSETQ. The CDR3 extends over 15 amino acids. The V end lost 0 bases, the J end lost 2 bases, and 6 bases lay between the germline ends. CDR3 DNA: TGCGCCAGCAGCTTGGAACAGCCTGGGGCCAACGTCCTGACTTTC. Translation: CASSLEQPGANVLTF.

The V and J genes are TRBV5-1 and TRBJ2-5; possibly TRBD2 for D (6 bases). The CDR3 covers 15 residues. Germline assignment: CDR1 SGHRS and CDR2 YFSETQ. V lost 2 bases to trimming and J lost 5 bases, with 16 bases between them. CDR3 amino acids: CASSFNRAAGETQYF. Here the CDR3 DNA reads TGCGCCAGCAGCTTCAACCGGGCCGCGGGGGAGACCCAGTACTTC.

The chain recombines TRBV9 with TRBJ1-2, with 7 bases aligning to TRBD1. This CDR3 is 14 amino acids long. The V and J ends lost 2 bases and 3 bases, in that order; junction bases with no gene match: 4. Germline CDR1 and CDR2: SGDLS and YYNGEE. CDR3 DNA sequence: TGTGCCAGCAGCGTTGGCAGGGGGGACTATGGCTACACCTTC. This gives the protein CASSVGRGDYGYTF.

This clone was seen just once. The V and J genes are TRBV19 and TRBJ2-1, with 8 bases fitting TRBD1. V lost 2 bases and J lost 9; bases outside the gene matches: 9. The CDR3 spans 15 residues. In germline, CDR1 is LNHDA, CDR2 SQIVND (reference sequence). The CDR3 region has the DNA TGTGCCAGTAGTATACCCGGGGACAGGACAATTGAGCAGTTCTTC. Protein product: CASSIPGDRTIEQFF.

V usage is TRBV5-1 and J usage is TRBJ2-6; TRBD1 matches at 7 bases. The CDR3 is 17 residues long. Germline V gene data show CDR1 as SGHRS and CDR2 as YFSETQ. Trimming at V came to 0 bases and at J to 4 bases, leaving 7 bases not matched to a gene. The CDR3 coding sequence is TGCGCCAGCAGCTTGGAGACAGGGCCCTCAGGGGCCAACGTCCTGACTTTC. Protein product: CASSLETGPSGANVLTF.

The V and J genes are TRBV2 and TRBJ2-1; 12 bases align to TRBD2. Germline values: CDR1 SNHLY, CDR2 FYNNEI. This CDR3 is 15 amino acids long. V was clipped by 10 bases and J by 2 bases; unmatched bases: 6. This CDR3 reads CAIVTSGRPYNEQFF. The CDR3 region has the DNA TGTGCCATCGTAACTAGCGGGAGGCCCTACAATGAGCAGTTCTTC.

The chain combines TRBV28 with TRBJ2-7; D unresolved. The V gene's germline CDR1 is MDHEN and CDR2 SYDVKM. This CDR3 is built from 12 residues. V was shortened by 4 bases and J by 2 bases, with 6 bases between the two germline ends. CDR3: CASSSTTYEQYF. CDR3 bases: TGTGCCAGCAGTTCCACAACCTACGAGCAGTACTTC.

The V gene is TRBV28, the J gene TRBJ2-7; D gene uncertain. V lost 6 bases and J lost 1, with 19 bases in between. This CDR3 has 16 amino acids. Germline V gene sequence: CDR1 MDHEN, CDR2 SYDVKM. CDR3 sequence (DNA): TGTGCCAGCAGCTCCTCCTATACGGGTTTTTCCTACGAGCAGTACTTC. Residues: CASSSSYTGFSYEQYF.